The text below deals with one T cell receptor beta chain. The antigen remains undetermined. The source of the sample is a study of blood T cells in healthy people across ages. Study-wide results and limits: CMV infection status of these donors was not known. Donors of long life had a larger count of naive CD4+ cells and greater diversity than aged donors. Per-million-T-cell TCR beta diversity fell roughly linearly with age.

Next came a second PCR, run for about 7 to 12 cycles, which used a sample-barcoded 5' primer along with a J-beta primer mix. A tag from a template-switch adaptor with 12 random nucleotides marked each cDNA molecule. MiXCR was run by TCRdb on the 5' RACE reads, yielding one entry per CDR3 protein. This sample has over 1,300,000 distinct CDR3 sequences, with around 59% found just once. CDR3 length equals 16 residues. With 6 bases removed from V and 2 bases from J, the gap between germline ends came to 18 bases. The V gene's germline CDR1 is MNHEY and CDR2 SMNVEV (reference sequence). V and J are TRBV27 and TRBJ2-3, with D maybe TRBD1 (7 bases). This clonotype was obtained from a man aged 18 to 30 in good health. The material sequenced was blood. The DNA of the CDR3 is TGTGCCAGCAGGCAGGAGGGGACAGTTTCCACAGATACGCAGTATTTT. Translating gives CASRQEGTVSTDTQYF.